The 10 T cell receptor beta chains given below trace back to one sample, sequenced in a study of cytomegalovirus exposure and HLA in healthy donors. The PCR employed 60 Vbeta primers together with 13 Jbeta primers. Sequenced by immunoSEQ multiplex PCR; TCRdb stores in-frame clones only, minus some. The table includes roughly 120,000 clones, around three quarters detected once. The sample consisted of PBMCs. Every receptor here comes from a man younger than 35 in good health and CMV-seronegative.

The chain uses TRBV7-3 and TRBJ1-2; possible D gene TRBD1, 6 bases. V was shortened by 1 base and J by 3 bases, with 12 bases between the two germline ends. The CDR3 extends over 15 amino acids. Germline CDR1 and CDR2: SGHTA and FQGTGA. The CDR3 DNA follows: TGTGCCAGCAGCTTAAATCGAACAGGGTACTATGGCTACACCTTC. Protein product: CASSLNRTGYYGYTF.

The genes are TRBV7-2 and TRBJ2-2; 7 bases line up with TRBD1. CDR3 length equals 15 residues. The germline V gene encodes CDR1 SGHTA and CDR2 FQGNSA. J was trimmed by 2 bases and V by 5 bases; bases with no gene match: 5. CDR3 residues: CASSRGQLNTGELFF. The CDR3 DNA reads TGTGCCAGCAGCCGGGGACAGCTAAACACCGGGGAGCTGTTTTTT.

The chain uses TRBV27 and TRBJ2-6; 10 bases are shared with TRBD1. The length of the CDR3 is 17 residues. Trimming at V came to 6 bases and at J to 0 bases, leaving 5 bases not matched to a gene. Germline V gene data show CDR1 as MNHEY and CDR2 as SMNVEV (reference sequence). CDR3 DNA: TGTGCCAGCAGCCGGGACAGGGGCACCTCTGGGGCCAACGTCCTGACTTTC. This sequence encodes CASSRDRGTSGANVLTF.

This clone was counted only a few times. The rearrangement links TRBV9 to TRBJ1-1, with 10 bases matching TRBD1. The CDR3 is made up of 16 amino acids. The junction had 9 bases not matched to a gene; V was cut back by 3 bases and J by 4 bases. Germline V gene lookup returns CDR1 SGDLS and CDR2 YYNGEE. CDR3 protein: CASSGRRDRGATEAFF. The CDR3 DNA is TGTGCCAGCAGCGGGAGGAGGGACAGGGGTGCCACTGAAGCTTTCTTT.

V is TRBV28 and J is TRBJ2-5, with 10 bases matching TRBD2. Germline V gene sequence: CDR1 MDHEN, CDR2 SYDVKM. V was pared by 2 bases and J by 4 bases, with 4 bases of the junction left unmatched. The CDR3 has 15 residues. CDR3 nucleotide sequence: TGTGCCAGCAGTTTAGGGACTAGCGTTAGAGAGACCCAGTACTTC. This encodes CASSLGTSVRETQYF.

The chain uses TRBV28 and TRBJ1-2; D remains ambiguous. Trimming cost V 5 bases and J 5 bases, with 21 bases left between them. The V gene's germline CDR1 is MDHEN and CDR2 SYDVKM. The length of the CDR3 is 16 residues. The CDR3 region has the DNA TGTGCCAGCAGTCCCCCCAAAACACAGCCAACTTATGGCTACACCTTC. Its protein product is CASSPPKTQPTYGYTF.

The V call is TRBV7-6, the J call TRBJ2-7; D is possibly TRBD2 (5 bases). The CDR3 loop spans 14 amino acids. The germline gives CDR1 SGHVS, CDR2 FNYEAQ. The V gene lost 1 base and the J gene lost 3 bases, with 10 bases spanning the gap. The CDR3 spells CASSLDVRGYEQYF. The CDR3 nucleotides read TGTGCCAGCAGCTTAGATGTCCGGGGCTACGAGCAGTACTTC.

This clone has a handful of counts. The chain employs TRBV6-5 and TRBJ1-1; a possible D gene is TRBD1 (6 bases). Germline loops: CDR1 MNHEY, CDR2 SVGAGI. CDR3 length: 15 amino acids. The V end was cut by 0 bases, the J end by 4 bases, with 12 bases between. The CDR3 DNA reads as TGTGCCAGCAGTTACTCCGGGGAAGGGGGCACTGAAGCTTTCTTT. It codes for CASSYSGEGGTEAFF.

The rearrangement uses TRBV13 and TRBJ2-1; 11 nucleotides align to TRBD2. Germline values: CDR1 PRHDT, CDR2 FYEKMQ (reference sequence). The CDR3 loop spans 15 amino acids. Trimming removed 2 bases from V and 7 bases from J; junction bases left unmatched: 4. CDR3 in DNA: TGTGCCAGCAGCTTAAGGGCTAGCGGGAGGAATGAGCAGTTCTTC. This codes for CASSLRASGRNEQFF.

This clone was seen a handful of times. This chain uses TRBV4-2 with TRBJ2-2, with TRBD1 matching over 7 bases. Germline loops: CDR1 LGHNA, CDR2 YNFKEQ. This CDR3 contains 16 residues. The V segment lost 1 base and the J segment 4 bases; nucleotides outside the gene matches: 6. The CDR3 loop is CASSQADREGTGELFF. The CDR3, as DNA: TGTGCCAGCAGCCAAGCCGACAGGGAAGGCACCGGGGAGCTGTTTTTT.